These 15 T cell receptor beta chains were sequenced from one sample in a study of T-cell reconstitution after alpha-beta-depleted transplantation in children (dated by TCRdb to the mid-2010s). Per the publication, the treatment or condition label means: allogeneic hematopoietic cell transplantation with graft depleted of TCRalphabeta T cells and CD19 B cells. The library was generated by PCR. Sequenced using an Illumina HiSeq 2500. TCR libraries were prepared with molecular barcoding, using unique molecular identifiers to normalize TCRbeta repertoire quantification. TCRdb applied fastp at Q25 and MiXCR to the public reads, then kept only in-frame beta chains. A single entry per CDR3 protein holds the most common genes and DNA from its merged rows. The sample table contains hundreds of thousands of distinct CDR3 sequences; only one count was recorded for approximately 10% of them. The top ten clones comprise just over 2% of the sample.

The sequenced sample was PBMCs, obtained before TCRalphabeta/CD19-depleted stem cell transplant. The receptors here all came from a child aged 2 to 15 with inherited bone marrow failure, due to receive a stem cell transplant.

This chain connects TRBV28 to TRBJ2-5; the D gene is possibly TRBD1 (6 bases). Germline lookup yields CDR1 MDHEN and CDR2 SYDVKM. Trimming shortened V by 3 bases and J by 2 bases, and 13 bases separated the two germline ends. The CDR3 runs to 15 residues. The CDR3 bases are TGTGCCAGCAGTTTCCTGGGGACATTACAAGAGACCCAGTACTTC. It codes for CASSFLGTLQETQYF.

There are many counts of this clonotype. CDR3 sequence reads: CASSQSTGSPLNEQFF. The DNA of the CDR3 is TGCGCCAGCAGCCAGTCGACCGGGAGCCCACTCAATGAGCAGTTCTTC. The V gene is TRBV4-1, the J gene TRBJ2-1; a weak D match, TRBD2 (6 bases). The CDR3 loop spans 16 amino acids. Germline CDR1 is MGHRA and CDR2 is YSYEKL. The ends were cut back, 3 bases at V and 6 bases at J, with 18 bases in the middle.

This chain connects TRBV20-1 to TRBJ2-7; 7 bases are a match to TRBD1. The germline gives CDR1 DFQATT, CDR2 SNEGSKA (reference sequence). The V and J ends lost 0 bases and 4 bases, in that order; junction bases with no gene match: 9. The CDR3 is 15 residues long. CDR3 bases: TGCAGTGCTAGAGATCAAGTGAGGGGGCCTTACGAGCAGTACTTC. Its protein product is CSARDQVRGPYEQYF.

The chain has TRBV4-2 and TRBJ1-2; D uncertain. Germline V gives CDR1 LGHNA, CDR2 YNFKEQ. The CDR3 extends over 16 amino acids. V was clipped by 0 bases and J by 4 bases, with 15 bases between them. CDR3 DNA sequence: TGTGCCAGCAGCCAAGAAGGAGGAGATTCCCTCTATGGCTACACCTTC. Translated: CASSQEGGDSLYGYTF.

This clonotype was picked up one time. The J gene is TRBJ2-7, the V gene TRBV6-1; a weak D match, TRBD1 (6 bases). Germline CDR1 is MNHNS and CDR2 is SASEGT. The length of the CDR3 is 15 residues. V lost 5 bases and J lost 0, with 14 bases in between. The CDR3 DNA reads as TGTGCCAGCAGTCTCCGACAGGCGAACTCCTACGAGCAGTACTTC. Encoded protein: CASSLRQANSYEQYF.

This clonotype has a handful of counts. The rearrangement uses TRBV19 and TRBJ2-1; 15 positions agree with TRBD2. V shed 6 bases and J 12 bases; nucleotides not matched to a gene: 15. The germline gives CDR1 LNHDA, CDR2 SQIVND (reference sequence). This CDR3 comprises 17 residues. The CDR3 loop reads CASSPPPGTSGRSVQFF. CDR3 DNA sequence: TGTGCCAGTAGCCCCCCCCCGGGGACTAGCGGGAGGAGTGTGCAGTTCTTC.

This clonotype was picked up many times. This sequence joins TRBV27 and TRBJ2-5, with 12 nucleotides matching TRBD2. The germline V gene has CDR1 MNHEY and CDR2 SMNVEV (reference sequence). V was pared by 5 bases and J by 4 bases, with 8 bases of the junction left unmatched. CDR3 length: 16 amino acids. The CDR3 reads CASSNRLAGVGETQYF. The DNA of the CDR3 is TGTGCCAGCAGTAACCGACTAGCGGGAGTGGGAGAGACCCAGTACTTC.

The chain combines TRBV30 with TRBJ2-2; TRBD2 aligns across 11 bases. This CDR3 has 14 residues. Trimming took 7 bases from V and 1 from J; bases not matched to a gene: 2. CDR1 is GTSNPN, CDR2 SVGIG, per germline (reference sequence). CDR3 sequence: CAFTSGRNTGELFF. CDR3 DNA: TGTGCCTTCACTAGCGGGAGGAACACCGGGGAGCTGTTTTTT.

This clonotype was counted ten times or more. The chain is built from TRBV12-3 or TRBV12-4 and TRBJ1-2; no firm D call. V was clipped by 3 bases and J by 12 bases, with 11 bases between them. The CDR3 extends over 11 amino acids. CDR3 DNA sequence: TGTGCCAGCAGTTTTGGACGCCCTGACACCTTC. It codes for CASSFGRPDTF.

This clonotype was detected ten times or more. The CDR3 is CASSQDDITSPADTQYF. As DNA, the CDR3 is TGCGCCAGCAGCCAAGACGACATCACGAGTCCGGCAGATACGCAGTATTTT. V gene TRBV4-3 combines with J gene TRBJ2-3; the D is unclear. The CDR3 has 17 amino acids. Trimming shortened V by 0 bases and J by 4 bases, and 17 bases separated the two germline ends. Looked up from germline, CDR1 is LGHNA and CDR2 is YSLEER.

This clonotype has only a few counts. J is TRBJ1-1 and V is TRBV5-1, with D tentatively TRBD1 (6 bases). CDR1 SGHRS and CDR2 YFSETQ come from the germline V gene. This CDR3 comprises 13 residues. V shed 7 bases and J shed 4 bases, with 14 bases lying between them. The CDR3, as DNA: TGCGCCAGCGTCGGGGGGGGGGCCACTGAAGCTTTCTTT. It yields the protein CASVGGGATEAFF.

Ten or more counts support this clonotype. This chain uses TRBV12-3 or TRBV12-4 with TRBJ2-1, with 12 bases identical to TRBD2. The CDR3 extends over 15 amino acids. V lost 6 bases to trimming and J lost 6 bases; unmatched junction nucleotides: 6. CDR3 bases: TGTGCCAGCAGGGATGGGACTAGCGGGCCCAATGAGCAGTTCTTC. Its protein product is CASRDGTSGPNEQFF.

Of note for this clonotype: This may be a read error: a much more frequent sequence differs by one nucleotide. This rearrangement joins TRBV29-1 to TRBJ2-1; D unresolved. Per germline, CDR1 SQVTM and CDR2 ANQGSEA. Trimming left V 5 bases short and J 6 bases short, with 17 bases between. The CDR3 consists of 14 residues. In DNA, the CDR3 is TGCAGCGTTCTGGACCCATGCGGAATCAATGAGCAGTTCTTC. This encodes CSVLDPCGINEQFF.

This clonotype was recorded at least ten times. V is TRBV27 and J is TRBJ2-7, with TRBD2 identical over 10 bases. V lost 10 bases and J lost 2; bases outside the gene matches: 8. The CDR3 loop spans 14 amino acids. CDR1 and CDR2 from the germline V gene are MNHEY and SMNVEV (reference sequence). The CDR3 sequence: CATRGGLAPYEQYF. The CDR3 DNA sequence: TGTGCCACCAGAGGGGGACTAGCGCCCTACGAGCAGTACTTC.

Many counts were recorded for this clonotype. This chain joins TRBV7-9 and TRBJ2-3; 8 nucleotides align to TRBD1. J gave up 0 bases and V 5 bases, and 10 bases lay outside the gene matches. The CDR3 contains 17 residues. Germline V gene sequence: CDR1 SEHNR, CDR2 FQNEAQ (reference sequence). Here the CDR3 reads CASSAGWGQESTDTQYF. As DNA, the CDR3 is TGTGCCAGCAGCGCCGGCTGGGGACAGGAGAGCACAGATACGCAGTATTTT.